This T cell receptor beta chain stems from a study of blood T cell repertoires in COVID-19. Trimming took 8 bases from V and 4 from J, leaving 14 bases between them. This CDR3 comprises 13 residues. The germline V gene encodes CDR1 LGHDT and CDR2 YNNKEL (reference sequence). Here immunoSEQ multiplex PCR was the method, and the copy in TCRdb shows in-frame clones only, minus some. The table includes 40,000 to 65,000 clones, just under 80% detected once. The chain has TRBV3-1 (or the pseudogene TRBV3-2) and TRBJ1-2, with a tentative D call TRBD1 (5 bases). The source of this sequence is a human donor with active or convalescent COVID-19. The donor label of this sample is uncertain. Source material: peripheral blood. The CDR3 DNA follows: TGTGCCAGCGCGGGGGGGTCCGGCTATGGCTACACCTTC. Protein product: CASAGGSGYGYTF.